The rows below give T cell receptor beta chains drawn from one sample of a study of shared clonotypes between healthy human individuals. TCRdb's copy holds only in-frame clones and misses some; the assay was immunoSEQ multiplex PCR. This table has some 580,000 clones, 95% to 98% appearing once. The sample comprised naive CD8+ T cells sorted from blood. The receptors derive from a man aged 25 to 40 in good health. Each CDR3 is given with its conserved first and last residue. D genes are given only for firm matches. The size of a clone is reported for some rows only, either as once, few or many, or as a class for expanded clones.

D: TRBD2; J: TRBJ2-7; V: TRBV28; size: once; DNA: TGTGCCAGCAGTCTCCCCTCTAGCGGGGGACGGTACGAGCAGTACTTC; CDR3: CASSLPSSGGRYEQYF
D: -; J: TRBJ2-7; V: TRBV19; size: -; DNA: TGTGCCAGTAGTAACCCCAGGGTCGCGGGTTCCTACGAGCAGTACTTC; CDR3: CASSNPRVAGSYEQYF
D: TRBD2; J: TRBJ2-7; V: TRBV9; size: -; DNA: TGTGCCAGCAGCGTAGGAGGTAGCGGGAGTTACGAGCAGTACTTC; CDR3: CASSVGGSGSYEQYF
D: -; J: TRBJ1-1; V: TRBV9; size: -; DNA: TGTGCCAGCAGCGCGGAAGGGGGGGATCGTGAAGCTTTCTTT; CDR3: CASSAEGGDREAFF
D: -; J: TRBJ2-5; V: TRBV19; size: -; DNA: TGTGCCAGTAGTATCGTCATGGGAGAGACCCAGTACTTC; CDR3: CASSIVMGETQYF
D: -; J: TRBJ2-7; V: TRBV28; size: -; DNA: TGTGCCAGCAGTTTCTCGGGACTCCCGAGCTCCTACGAGCAGTACTTC; CDR3: CASSFSGLPSSYEQYF
D: -; J: TRBJ2-5; V: TRBV7-7; size: -; DNA: TGTGCCAGCAGCTCGAGCTCGACAGTGTACCAAGAGACCCAGTACTTC; CDR3: CASSSSSTVYQETQYF
D: TRBD2; J: TRBJ2-5; V: TRBV9; size: -; DNA: TGTGCCAGCAGCGACGGGCTAGCGGGAGTTTCAGAGACCCAGTACTTC; CDR3: CASSDGLAGVSETQYF
D: -; J: TRBJ2-1; V: TRBV19; size: -; DNA: TGTGCCAGTAGTTATTCCTACAATGAGCAGTTCTTC; CDR3: CASSYSYNEQFF
D: -; J: TRBJ2-7; V: TRBV5-1; size: -; DNA: TGCGCCAGCAGCATCGACCGATCCCCCCTAAACGAGCAGTACTTC; CDR3: CASSIDRSPLNEQYF
D: -; J: TRBJ2-1; V: TRBV6-5; size: -; DNA: TGTGCCAGCAGTTACTCCCTAGGGGGAGGGGGTGGTGAGCAGTTCTTC; CDR3: CASSYSLGGGGGEQFF